What follows are 9 T cell receptor beta chains derived from one specimen sequenced in a study of vaccination and CD4 T cells after COVID-19. Regarding treatment: roughly 10-day PBMC culture with coronavirus spike peptide pools or control peptides (ViraFEST assay). The assay that was used to sequence DNA from cultured CD4+ T cells was the Oncomine TCR Beta short-read assay. Each CDR3 protein gets one entry after TCRdb re-called the PCR reads with MiXCR. The table shows 20,000 to 25,000 distinct CDR3 sequences, with 70% occurring only once. Their antigens are not known. Sequenced sample: CD4+ T cells from blood, cultured in vitro. The receptors were sampled from a human donor who had recovered from COVID-19.

The V call is TRBV9, the J call TRBJ1-5; D unclear. V lost 2 bases and J 0 bases, leaving 6 bases between the germline ends. This CDR3 spans 14 amino acids. CDR1 is SGDLS, CDR2 YYNGEE, per germline. CDR3 bases: TGTGCCAGCAGCGTCGACTCTAGCAATCAGCCCCAGCATTTT. It specifies CASSVDSSNQPQHF.

This clonotype was observed a single time. V usage is TRBV11-2 and J usage is TRBJ1-2; 9 bases agree with TRBD1. This CDR3 spans 17 amino acids. Unmatched junction bases numbered 10, after V lost 1 base and J lost 4 bases. Germline values: CDR1 SGHAT, CDR2 FQNNGV. CDR3 DNA sequence: TGTGCCAGCAGCTTAGCGTACAGGGGGCCCTCTTTCTATGGCTACACCTTC. It is translated as CASSLAYRGPSFYGYTF.

The genes are TRBV20-1 and TRBJ2-5; D gene ambiguous. With 1 base removed from V and 6 bases from J, the gap between germline ends came to 6 bases. Germline lookup yields CDR1 DFQATT and CDR2 SNEGSKA (reference sequence). The CDR3 is 11 residues long. The CDR3 region has the DNA TGCAGTGCTAGAGGACACCAGACCCAGTACTTC. It codes for CSARGHQTQYF.

The CDR3 spells CASSPWGRANGEAFF. CDR3 sequence (DNA): TGTGCCAGCAGCCCGTGGGGACGGGCGAACGGCGAAGCTTTCTTT. The V and J genes are TRBV7-2 and TRBJ1-1, with TRBD1 as a possible D gene (5 bases). Germline values: CDR1 SGHTA, CDR2 FQGNSA. The germline V and J ends were trimmed by 5 bases and 8 bases, with 21 bases remaining between them. The CDR3 consists of 15 residues.

J is TRBJ1-2 and V is TRBV2, with no clear D. Germline V CDR1 and CDR2: SNHLY, FYNNEI. The CDR3 loop spans 11 amino acids. Trimming removed 5 bases from V and 6 bases from J, with 7 bases in between. In DNA, the CDR3 is TGTGCCAGCAGTCCGACCGATGGCTACACCTTC. Its protein product is CASSPTDGYTF. The whole variable domain, filled in from reference TRBV2 and TRBJ1-2, reads EPEVTQTPSHQVTQMGQEVILRCVPISNHLYFYWYRQILGQKVEFLVSFYNNEISEKSEIFDDQFSVERPDGSNFTLKIRSTKLEDSAMYFCASSPTDGYTFGSGTRLTVV.

Remarks on this clonotype: The junction shows a germline mismatch at one end, possibly a read error. The V and J genes are TRBV5-3 and TRBJ1-1; weak D call: TRBD1 (5 bases). TRBV5-3 is treated as an ORF (open reading frame) with a function not yet certain. This CDR3 has 13 amino acids. The CDR3 bases are TGTGCCAGCAGCTCAGGGTCCAACACTGAAGCTTTCTTT. Its translation: CASSSGSNTEAFF.

The chain is built from TRBV15 and TRBJ1-4; 9 nucleotides agree with TRBD1. This CDR3 has 16 residues. Germline CDR1 is LNHNV and CDR2 is YYDKDF (reference sequence). V lost 8 bases to trimming and J lost 8 bases; unmatched junction nucleotides: 15. CDR3 residues: CATQQDGQGRNEKLFF. Written as DNA, the CDR3 is TGTGCCACCCAGCAGGATGGACAGGGGAGGAACGAAAAACTGTTTTTT.

The table lists this clonotype with a few counts. CDR3 nucleotide sequence: TGTGCCAGCAGCCCACAATTCGTCAAGGAGAACACTGAAGCTTTCTTT. Residues: CASSPQFVKENTEAFF. The rearrangement joins TRBV7-2 to TRBJ1-1; D is ambiguous. The CDR3 consists of 16 residues. Per germline, CDR1 SGHTA and CDR2 FQGNSA. The V and J ends lost 5 bases and 1 base respectively, with 17 bases between them.

The CDR3: CASRTGHSIQYF. The CDR3 DNA is TGTGCCTCGCGGACAGGACACTCCATTCAGTACTTC. The rearrangement joins TRBV24-1 to TRBJ2-4, with 7 nucleotides matching TRBD1. The CDR3 totals 12 residues. Germline V gene data show CDR1 as KGHDR and CDR2 as SFDVKD. V lost 12 bases to trimming and J lost 9 bases; unmatched junction nucleotides: 10.